This entry lists 8 T cell receptor beta chains sequenced from one sample in a study of T-cell reconstitution after alpha-beta-depleted transplantation in children. As it was prepared, the TCRbeta library received unique molecular identifiers. Each CDR3 protein gets one entry after TCRdb re-called the PCR reads with MiXCR. The table lists approximately 400,000 distinct CDR3 sequences, roughly 11% of them singletons. The starting material was PBMCs from the stem cell graft donor, obtained from the stem cell graft. The receptors stem from a human donor who donated a stem cell graft to a child with acute myeloid leukemia.

This clonotype was counted between two and nine times. This chain connects TRBV5-1 to TRBJ2-2, with D possibly TRBD1 on 6 matching bases. This CDR3 is built from 15 residues. Trimming removed 0 bases from V and 2 bases from J, with 8 bases in between. Germline CDR1 SGHRS, CDR2 YFSETQ. This chain's CDR3 is CASSLVQGNTGELFF. CDR3 nucleotide sequence: TGCGCCAGCAGCTTGGTACAGGGAAACACCGGGGAGCTGTTTTTT.

The chain recombines TRBV7-2 with TRBJ2-7, with a possible D match to TRBD2 (6 bases). V lost 5 bases and J 2 bases, leaving 13 bases between the germline ends. This CDR3 has 14 amino acids. Germline lookup yields CDR1 SGHTA and CDR2 FQGNSA. CDR3 sequence: CASSMFGGTYEQYF. The CDR3 DNA reads as TGTGCCAGCAGCATGTTCGGCGGGACCTACGAGCAGTACTTC.

The chain has TRBV29-1 and TRBJ1-2; tentative D call: TRBD1 (5 bases). In germline, CDR1 is SQVTM, CDR2 ANQGSEA. The V gene lost 4 bases and the J gene lost 2 bases, with 14 bases spanning the gap. The CDR3 totals 14 residues. The CDR3 here is CSVGTGPTNYGYTF. DNA for the CDR3: TGCAGCGTTGGAACGGGACCGACGAACTATGGCTACACCTTC.

In the case of this clonotype: A single base separates this from a much larger clone, so it may be a read error. The V gene is TRBV25-1, the J gene TRBJ2-7; 10 bases are a match to TRBD2. Germline CDR1 is MGHDK and CDR2 is SYGVNS. This CDR3 contains 24 residues. After removal of 3 bases from V and 0 bases from J, the junction contained 29 bases not matched to a gene. The CDR3 spells CASSEPAGGTLEGLATSDSYEQYF. In DNA form, the CDR3 reads TGTGCCAGCAGTGAGCCCGCAGGGGGGACCCTCGAGGGACTAGCGACATCCGACTCCTACGAGCAGTACTTC.

This clonotype was recorded many times. V gene TRBV5-6 combines with J gene TRBJ1-5, with D unclear. There are 15 residues in the CDR3. Germline CDR1 is SGHDT and CDR2 is YYEEEE. The V gene lost 3 bases and the J gene lost 5 bases, with 15 bases spanning the gap. The CDR3, as DNA: TGTGCCAGCAGCTCATGGGGTCTTGGGGATCAGCCCCAGCATTTT. As protein: CASSSWGLGDQPQHF.

This clonotype was observed many times. The chain is built from TRBV20-1 and TRBJ2-3, with TRBD2 matching over 12 bases. V dropped 3 bases and J dropped 8; count of bases not matched to a gene: 6. CDR3 size: 14 residues. CDR1 is DFQATT and CDR2 is SNEGSKA in the germline V gene (reference sequence). CDR3 DNA: TGCAGTGCTAGCCCTAGCGGGGGGGCCACTACGCAGTATTTT. It codes for CSASPSGGATTQYF.

This clonotype was counted a few times. The rearrangement uses TRBV29-1 and TRBJ2-7; 8 positions agree with TRBD2. The CDR3 is made up of 13 amino acids. Germline V gene sequence: CDR1 SQVTM, CDR2 ANQGSEA. With 7 bases clipped from V and 4 bases from J, the junction kept 9 bases outside the gene matches. DNA for the CDR3: TGCAGCGCCGGGGGGGGCACCGCTTACGAGCAGTACTTC. As protein: CSAGGGTAYEQYF.

V and J are TRBV7-2 and TRBJ2-6, with D hard to call. Trimming pared 4 bases from V and 5 bases from J, leaving 12 bases between. Germline CDR1 and CDR2: SGHTA and FQGNSA. CDR3 size: 15 residues. This CDR3 reads CASSYYSDRANVLTF. CDR3 sequence (DNA): TGTGCCAGCAGCTACTATTCGGATCGGGCCAACGTCCTGACTTTC.